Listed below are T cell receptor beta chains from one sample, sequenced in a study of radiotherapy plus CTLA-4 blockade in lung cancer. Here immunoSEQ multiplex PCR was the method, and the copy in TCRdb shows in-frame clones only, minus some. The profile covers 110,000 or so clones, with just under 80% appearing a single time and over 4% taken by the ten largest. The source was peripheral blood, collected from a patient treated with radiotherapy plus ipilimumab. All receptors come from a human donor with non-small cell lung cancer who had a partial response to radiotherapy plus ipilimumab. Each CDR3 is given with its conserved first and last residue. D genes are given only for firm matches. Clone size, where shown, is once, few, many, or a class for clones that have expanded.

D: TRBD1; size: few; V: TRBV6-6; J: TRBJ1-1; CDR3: CASSSGGMNTEAFF; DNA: TGTGCCAGCAGTTCAGGGGGCATGAACACTGAAGCTTTCTTT
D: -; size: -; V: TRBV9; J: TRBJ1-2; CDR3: CASSSRLTYYGYTF; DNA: TGTGCCAGCAGCTCCCGCCTAACCTACTATGGCTACACCTTC
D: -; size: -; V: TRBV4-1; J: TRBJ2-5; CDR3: CSSLETQYF; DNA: TGCTCTTCTTTAGAGACCCAGTACTTC
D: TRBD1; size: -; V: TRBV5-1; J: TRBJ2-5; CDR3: CASKGQGGKETQYF; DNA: TGCGCCAGCAAGGGACAGGGGGGGAAAGAGACCCAGTACTTC
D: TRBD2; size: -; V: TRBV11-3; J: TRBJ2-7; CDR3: CASSKSGSGGSYEQYF; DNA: TGTGCCAGCTCTAAATCCGGTAGCGGGGGGTCCTACGAGCAGTACTTC
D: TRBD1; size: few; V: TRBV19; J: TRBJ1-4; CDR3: CASSQGAYEKLFF; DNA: TGTGCCAGTAGTCAGGGGGCATATGAAAAACTGTTTTTT
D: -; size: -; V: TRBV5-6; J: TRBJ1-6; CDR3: CASSQGGGSPLHF; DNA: TGTGCCAGCAGCCAGGGCGGGGGTTCACCCCTCCACTTT
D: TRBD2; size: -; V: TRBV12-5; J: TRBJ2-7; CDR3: CASGLVRGTTYEQYF; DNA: TGTGCTAGTGGTTTGGTACGTGGGACTACCTACGAGCAGTACTTC
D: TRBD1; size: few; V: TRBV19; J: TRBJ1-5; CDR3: CASSDTGDSNQPQHF; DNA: TGTGCCAGTAGCGACACAGGGGATAGCAATCAGCCCCAGCATTTT
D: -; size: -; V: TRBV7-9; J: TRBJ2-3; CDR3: CASSQIERDWGTDTQYF; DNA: TGTGCCAGCAGCCAGATAGAGAGGGATTGGGGCACAGATACGCAGTATTTT
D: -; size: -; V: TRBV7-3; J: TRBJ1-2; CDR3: CASSLGALSYGYTF; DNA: TGTGCCAGCAGCTTAGGAGCCCTGAGCTATGGCTACACCTTC
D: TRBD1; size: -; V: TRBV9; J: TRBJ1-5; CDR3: CASSVGDRGSQPQHF; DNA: TGTGCCAGCAGCGTCGGGGACAGGGGGAGTCAGCCCCAGCATTTT
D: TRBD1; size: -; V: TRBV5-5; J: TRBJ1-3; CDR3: CASSATGSSSGNTIYF; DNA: TGTGCCAGCAGCGCGACAGGGTCGAGCTCTGGAAACACCATATATTTT
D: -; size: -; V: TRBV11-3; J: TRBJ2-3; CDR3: CASSLSPGDTQYF; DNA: TGTGCCAGCAGCTTAAGTCCAGGAGATACGCAGTATTTT
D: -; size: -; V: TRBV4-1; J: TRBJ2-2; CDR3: CASSQVVPVAENTGELFF; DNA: TGCGCCAGCAGCCAAGTTGTCCCGGTAGCGGAGAACACCGGGGAGCTGTTTTTT
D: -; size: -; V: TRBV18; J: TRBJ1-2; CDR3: CASSPPPGNYGYTF; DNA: TGTGCCAGCTCACCACCGCCGGGAAACTATGGCTACACCTTC
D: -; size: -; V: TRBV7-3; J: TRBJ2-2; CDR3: CASSPQVAGELFF; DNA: TGTGCCAGCAGCCCACAGGTAGCCGGGGAGCTGTTTTTT
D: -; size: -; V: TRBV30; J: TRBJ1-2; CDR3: CAWSVLGQGSGYTF; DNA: TGTGCCTGGAGTGTACTGGGCCAGGGAAGTGGCTACACCTTC
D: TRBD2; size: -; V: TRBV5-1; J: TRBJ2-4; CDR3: CASSGGTSGRAWNIQYF; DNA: TGCGCCAGCAGCGGAGGGACTAGCGGGAGGGCCTGGAACATTCAGTACTTC
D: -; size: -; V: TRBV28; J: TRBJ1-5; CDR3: CASIQGGTGQPQHF; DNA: TGTGCCAGCATCCAGGGCGGAACTGGACAGCCCCAGCATTTT
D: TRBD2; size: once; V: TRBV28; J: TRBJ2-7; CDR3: CASSRVGLAYEQYF; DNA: TGTGCCAGCAGCCGGGTGGGACTAGCCTACGAGCAGTACTTC
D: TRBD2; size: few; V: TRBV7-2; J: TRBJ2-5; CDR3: CASSSSGVAETQYF; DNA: TGTGCCAGCAGCTCAAGCGGGGTAGCGGAGACCCAGTACTTC
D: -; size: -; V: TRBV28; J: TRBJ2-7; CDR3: CATLPGSSYEQYF; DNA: TGTGCCACCCTCCCCGGGAGCTCCTACGAGCAGTACTTC
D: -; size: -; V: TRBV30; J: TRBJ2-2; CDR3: CAWIGLGGGSGELFF; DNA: TGTGCCTGGATTGGGCTTGGGGGAGGATCCGGGGAGCTGTTTTTT
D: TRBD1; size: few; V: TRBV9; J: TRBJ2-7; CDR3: CASSVAPGQGTYEQYF; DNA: TGTGCCAGCAGCGTAGCTCCGGGACAGGGGACCTACGAGCAGTACTTC
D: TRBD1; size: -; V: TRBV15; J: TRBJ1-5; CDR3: CATSRTGGNQPQHF; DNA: TGTGCCACCAGCAGGACAGGGGGCAATCAGCCCCAGCATTTT
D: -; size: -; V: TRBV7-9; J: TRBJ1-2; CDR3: CASSFDQAFMYGYTF; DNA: TGTGCCAGCAGCTTTGATCAGGCGTTTATGTATGGCTACACCTTC
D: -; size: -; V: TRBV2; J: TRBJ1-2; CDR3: CASSADRYGYTF; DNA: TGTGCCAGCAGTGCAGACAGATATGGCTACACCTTC
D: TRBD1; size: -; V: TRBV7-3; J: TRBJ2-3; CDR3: CASSRTGPGDTQYF; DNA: TGTGCCAGCAGCAGGACAGGGCCAGGTGATACGCAGTATTTT
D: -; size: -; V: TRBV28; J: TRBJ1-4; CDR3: CATGGGNEKLFF; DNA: TGTGCCACCGGGGGGGGTAATGAAAAACTGTTTTTT
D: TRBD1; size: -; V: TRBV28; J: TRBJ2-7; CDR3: CASSPPGTGGYEQYF; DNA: TGTGCCAGCAGCCCCCCCGGGACAGGGGGTTACGAGCAGTACTTC
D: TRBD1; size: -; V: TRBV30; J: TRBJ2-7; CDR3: CAWETGGYEQYF; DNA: TGTGCCTGGGAGACAGGGGGTTACGAGCAGTACTTC
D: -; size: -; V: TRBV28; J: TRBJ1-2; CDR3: CASLVIGYGYTF; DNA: TGTGCCAGCCTTGTAATCGGCTATGGCTACACCTTC
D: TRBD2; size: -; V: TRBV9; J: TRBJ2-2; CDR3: CASSPGGGETGELFF; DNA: TGTGCCAGCAGCCCTGGCGGGGGGGAAACCGGGGAGCTGTTTTTT
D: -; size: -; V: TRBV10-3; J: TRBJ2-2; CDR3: CAITGKGRTGELFF; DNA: TGTGCCATCACGGGAAAGGGTCGGACCGGGGAGCTGTTTTTT
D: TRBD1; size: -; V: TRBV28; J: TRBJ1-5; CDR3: CASSFSGGSNQPQHF; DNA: TGTGCCAGCAGTTTTTCAGGGGGGAGCAATCAGCCCCAGCATTTT
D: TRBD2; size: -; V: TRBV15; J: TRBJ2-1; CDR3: CATSRARGLAGERNEQFF; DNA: TGTGCCACCAGCAGAGCCCGGGGACTAGCGGGAGAACGCAATGAGCAGTTCTTC
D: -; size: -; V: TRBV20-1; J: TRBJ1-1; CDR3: CSARDAVEAFF; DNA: TGCAGTGCTAGAGATGCAGTTGAAGCTTTCTTT
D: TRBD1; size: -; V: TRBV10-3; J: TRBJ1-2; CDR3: CATTDRMDGYTF; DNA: TGTGCCACAACGGACAGGATGGATGGCTACACCTTC
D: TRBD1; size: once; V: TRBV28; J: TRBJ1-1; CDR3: CASSTRTGGPVTEAFF; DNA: TGTGCCAGCAGTACACGGACAGGGGGCCCGGTTACTGAAGCTTTCTTT
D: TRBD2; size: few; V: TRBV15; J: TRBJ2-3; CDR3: CATSRKARLAGGGTDTQYF; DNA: TGTGCCACCAGCAGGAAAGCACGTCTAGCGGGAGGTGGCACAGATACGCAGTATTTT
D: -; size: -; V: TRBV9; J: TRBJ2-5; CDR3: CASSVGPTPPETQYF; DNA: TGTGCCAGCAGCGTAGGGCCCACCCCACCAGAGACCCAGTACTTC
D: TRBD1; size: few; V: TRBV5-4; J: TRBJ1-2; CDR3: CASSAGTGYNYGYTF; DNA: TGTGCCAGCAGCGCCGGGACAGGCTATAACTATGGCTACACCTTC
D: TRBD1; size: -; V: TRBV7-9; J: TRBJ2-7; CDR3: CASSQGTGLYEQYF; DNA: TGTGCCAGCAGCCAAGGGACAGGGCTGTACGAGCAGTACTTC